Reported below is one TCR beta chain. Every PCR got spiked synthetic TCR analog templates. TCRdb's table, derived via immunoSEQ multiplex PCR, lists solely in-frame clones and lacks some. This table holds about 74,000 clones, 75% to 90% found once. Germline CDR1 SGHKS, CDR2 YYEKEE (reference sequence). V trimming: 0 bases; J trimming: 9 bases; junction bases outside the gene matches: 9. The CDR3 is made up of 16 amino acids. Documented time point: pretreatment peripheral blood. Per-patient samples, pretreatment and on-treatment, numbered 1 to 8. This specimen comes from a study of PD-L1 blockade in urothelial cancer. Study-level background: Enrolled patients had been treated previously with 0 to 3 chemotherapy regimens. Per blood sample, T cells had a median of roughly 150,000.

The gene calls are TRBV5-5 and TRBJ2-1; 10 bases are shared with TRBD2. The source material was PBMCs, sampled around atezolizumab (anti-PD-L1) treatment. The origin of this receptor is a man in his 70s with urothelial cancer. Written as DNA, the CDR3 is TGTGCCAGCAGCTTGGCCACAGCGGGAGGGCCTCCTGAGCAGTTCTTC. Its protein product is CASSLATAGGPPEQFF.